Listed here are 9 T cell receptor beta chains from one sample, sequenced in a study of T cell changes during pregnancy in multiple sclerosis. Generated by immunoSEQ multiplex PCR, the TCRdb table keeps only in-frame clones and is missing some. The sample carries tens of thousands of clones, 85% recorded once. Sequenced material: CD8+ T cells from peripheral blood mononuclear cells, taken before pregnancy. Receptor source: a female donor with multiple sclerosis, enrolled in a pregnancy study.

The V call is TRBV27, the J call TRBJ2-4; D might be TRBD2 (7 bases). Germline values: CDR1 MNHEY, CDR2 SMNVEV (reference sequence). V was cut by 1 base and J by 8 bases, with 15 bases left in between. The CDR3 contains 15 residues. In nucleotides, the CDR3 is TGTGCCAGCAGTTTATTGGGGGGGCGCACAGACATTCAGTACTTC. Its translation is CASSLLGGRTDIQYF.

The chain uses TRBV2 and TRBJ2-7; TRBD2 matches 8 bases. The V and J ends lost 4 bases and 3 bases, in that order; junction bases with no gene match: 5. CDR1 is SNHLY and CDR2 is FYNNEI in the germline V gene. The CDR3 has 14 amino acids. As DNA, the CDR3 is TGTGCCAGCAGTGTCCTCACTAGCGGCTACGAGCAGTACTTC. Amino acids: CASSVLTSGYEQYF.

This sequence joins TRBV11-2 and TRBJ2-7; 12 bases match TRBD2. The CDR3 is made up of 17 amino acids. Germline assignment: CDR1 SGHAT and CDR2 FQNNGV. J lost 3 bases, V lost 2 bases, and 8 bases had no gene match. CDR3 sequence: CASSLNGLAGSLYEQYF. As DNA, the CDR3 is TGTGCCAGCAGCTTAAACGGACTAGCGGGAAGCCTCTACGAGCAGTACTTC.

The J gene is TRBJ1-1, the V gene TRBV9; a possible D gene is TRBD1 (5 bases). Trimming took off 1 base at V and 0 bases at J, with 7 bases between the two ends. This CDR3 contains 14 residues. Per the germline V gene, CDR1 is SGDLS and CDR2 is YYNGEE. The CDR3 nucleotides are TGTGCCAGCAGCGTAATGGACATGAACACTGAAGCTTTCTTT. Protein: CASSVMDMNTEAFF.

The J gene is TRBJ2-1, the V gene TRBV6-6, with 8 bases that match TRBD1. The length of the CDR3 is 12 residues. Germline CDR1 is MNHNY and CDR2 is SVGAGI (reference sequence). J gave up 5 bases and V 8 bases, and 2 bases lay outside the gene matches. CDR3 protein: CASGDRNNEQFF. As DNA, the CDR3 is TGTGCCAGCGGGGACAGGAACAATGAGCAGTTCTTC.

The rearrangement joins TRBV5-1 to TRBJ2-2; possible D gene TRBD2, 6 bases. Trimming cost V 1 base and J 6 bases, with 10 bases left between them. In germline, CDR1 is SGHRS, CDR2 YFSETQ. The CDR3 extends over 14 amino acids. CDR3 bases: TGCGCCAGCAGCTTGTTGTGGGGGGCCGGGGAGCTGTTTTTT. It translates to CASSLLWGAGELFF.

A few counts support this clone. The V gene is TRBV6-1, the J gene TRBJ2-3, with TRBD2 matching 9 bases. V gave up 8 bases and J gave up 4 bases; unmatched junction bases: 7. The germline V gene encodes CDR1 MNHNS and CDR2 SASEGT. The CDR3 consists of 14 residues. This CDR3 is CASLGTSPADTQYF. CDR3 sequence (DNA): TGTGCCAGCCTCGGGACTAGCCCCGCAGATACGCAGTATTTT.

V is TRBV7-2 and J is TRBJ2-7; TRBD2 matches 10 bases. V shed 5 bases, J shed 2 bases, and the junction held 3 bases outside the gene matches. There are 14 residues in the CDR3. Looked up from germline, CDR1 is SGHTA and CDR2 is FQGNSA. The DNA of the CDR3 is TGTGCCAGCAGCCCACTAGCGGGAACCTACGAGCAGTACTTC. It specifies CASSPLAGTYEQYF. The variable domain in full, with the rest retrieved from reference TRBV7-2 and TRBJ2-7, is GAGVSQSPSNKVTEKGKDVELRCDPISGHTALYWYRQSLGQGLEFLIYFQGNSAPDKSGLPSDRFSAERTGGSVSTLTIQRTQQEDSAVYLCASSPLAGTYEQYFGPGTRLTVT.

The chain employs TRBV18 and TRBJ1-1; tentative D call: TRBD1 (5 bases). Germline values: CDR1 KGHSH, CDR2 LQKENI. This CDR3 is built from 16 residues. V lost 2 bases and J lost 1, with 14 bases in between. CDR3 sequence reads: CASSPWAGPWNTEAFF. Here the CDR3 DNA reads TGTGCCAGCTCACCATGGGCAGGGCCCTGGAACACTGAAGCTTTCTTT. Based on the CDR3 plus reference TRBV18 and TRBJ1-1, the full variable domain is NAGVMQNPRHLVRRRGQEARLRCSPMKGHSHVYWYRQLPEEGLKFMVYLQKENIIDESGMPKERFSAEFPKEGPSILRIQQVVRGDSAAYFCASSPWAGPWNTEAFFGQGTRLTVV.